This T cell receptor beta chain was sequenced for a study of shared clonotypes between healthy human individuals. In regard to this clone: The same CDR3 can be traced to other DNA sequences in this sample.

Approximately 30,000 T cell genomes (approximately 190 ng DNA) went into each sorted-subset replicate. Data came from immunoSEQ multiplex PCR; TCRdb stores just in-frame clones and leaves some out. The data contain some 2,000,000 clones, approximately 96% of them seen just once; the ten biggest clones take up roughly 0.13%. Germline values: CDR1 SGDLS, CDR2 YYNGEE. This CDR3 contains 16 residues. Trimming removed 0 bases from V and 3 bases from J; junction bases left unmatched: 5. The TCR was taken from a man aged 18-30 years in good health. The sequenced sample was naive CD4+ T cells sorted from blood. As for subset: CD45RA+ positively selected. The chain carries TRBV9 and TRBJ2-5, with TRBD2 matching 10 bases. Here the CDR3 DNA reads TGTGCCAGCAGCGTAGCCAGCGGGGGGGCGGAAGAGACCCAGTACTTC. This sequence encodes CASSVASGGAEETQYF.